This T cell receptor (beta chain) is drawn from a study of T cells in Graves' hyperthyroidism and ophthalmopathy. Study-wide results and caveats: Ophthalmopathy, as predicted by the model, came a median approximately 5.9 months after the prediction. Researchers report that a 13 V-J model separated ophthalmopathy from stable hyperthyroidism.

Regions amplified from RNA transcripts were the TCR beta CDR3 regions. Researchers ran a first-round RT-PCR on the TCR CDR3 using the HTBI primer set. TCRdb re-called the multiplex PCR reads with MiXCR, one entry per CDR3 protein. This sample has 540,000 or so distinct CDR3 sequences; around 46% occur once, and the top ten carry around a fifth. This clonotype was observed many times. Its antigen is unknown. The clonotype was recovered from an adult woman with Graves' disease, either hyperthyroidism or ophthalmopathy (not recorded which). Sequenced input: peripheral blood or thyroid tissue (not recorded which).

CDR3 nucleotides: TGTGCCAGCCACGACGGGACAGGGATCGTGGGGTATCAGCCCCAGCATTTT. This sequence encodes CASHDGTGIVGYQPQHF. The chain employs TRBV28 and TRBJ1-5; TRBD1 agrees at 9 bases. Germline CDR1 MDHEN, CDR2 SYDVKM. V dropped 8 bases and J dropped 5; count of bases not matched to a gene: 16. This CDR3 contains 17 residues.